These T cell receptor beta chains were read from a single sample in a study of cytomegalovirus exposure and HLA in healthy donors. Method: immunoSEQ multiplex PCR; TCRdb's copy keeps in-frame clones and lacks some. This table holds more than 95,000 clones, roughly 79% found once. Sequencing was performed on PBMCs. The receptors were gathered from a woman aged 30 to 39 in good health and CMV-seronegative. CDR3s leave out the opening cysteine and the closing phenylalanine or tryptophan. The order of the fields is clone size, V gene, J gene, CDR3 protein. Clone size is not always given. Where it is, it says once, few, many or a class for expanded clones.

clone_size: NA; v_call: TRBV9; j_call: TRBJ2-1; cdr3_aa: ASSHGRRSYNEQF
clone_size: NA; v_call: TRBV19; j_call: TRBJ2-3; cdr3_aa: ASSIVGTGVDTQY
clone_size: few; v_call: TRBV7-9; j_call: TRBJ2-5; cdr3_aa: ASSSRGPETQY
clone_size: NA; v_call: TRBV4-3; j_call: TRBJ2-1; cdr3_aa: ASSRTSGSSYNEQF
clone_size: NA; v_call: TRBV28; j_call: TRBJ2-3; cdr3_aa: ASSPDRVGTDTQY
clone_size: once; v_call: TRBV2; j_call: TRBJ2-1; cdr3_aa: ACSTGTSGSSSYNEQF
clone_size: NA; v_call: TRBV28; j_call: TRBJ2-5; cdr3_aa: ASSPLGTGGVQQETQY
clone_size: few; v_call: TRBV6-1; j_call: TRBJ1-5; cdr3_aa: ASWGATSNQPQH
clone_size: NA; v_call: TRBV11-2; j_call: TRBJ2-1; cdr3_aa: ASSPQSAGVQF
clone_size: NA; v_call: TRBV5-1; j_call: TRBJ2-3; cdr3_aa: ASSLEPGDTQY
clone_size: NA; v_call: TRBV30; j_call: TRBJ1-5; cdr3_aa: AWSSRGNQPQH
clone_size: NA; v_call: TRBV27; j_call: TRBJ2-1; cdr3_aa: ASSLAPQDPVSDEQF
clone_size: NA; v_call: TRBV30; j_call: TRBJ2-7; cdr3_aa: AWSLRTGTEQY
clone_size: NA; v_call: TRBV5-1; j_call: NA; cdr3_aa: ASSLGLAGSSYEQY
clone_size: few; v_call: TRBV7-9; j_call: TRBJ1-4; cdr3_aa: ASSLVFREEEKLF
clone_size: NA; v_call: TRBV7-9; j_call: TRBJ2-5; cdr3_aa: ASSLGGTSGSQETQY
clone_size: NA; v_call: TRBV5-1; j_call: TRBJ2-1; cdr3_aa: ASSLGAGEQF
clone_size: NA; v_call: TRBV5-1; j_call: TRBJ1-2; cdr3_aa: ASSSGQGAEGYT
clone_size: NA; v_call: TRBV5-6; j_call: TRBJ2-2; cdr3_aa: ASSFSGQGPNTGELF
clone_size: NA; v_call: TRBV7-2; j_call: TRBJ1-3; cdr3_aa: ASTLGGISGNTIY
clone_size: NA; v_call: TRBV6-6; j_call: TRBJ2-1; cdr3_aa: ASSYLGQENEQF
clone_size: NA; v_call: TRBV2; j_call: TRBJ2-5; cdr3_aa: ASSGVLAGVEKTQY
clone_size: NA; v_call: TRBV18; j_call: TRBJ1-5; cdr3_aa: ASSPQATGGGGGQPQH
clone_size: NA; v_call: TRBV10-3; j_call: TRBJ2-5; cdr3_aa: AIRGGEGWTQY
clone_size: NA; v_call: TRBV27; j_call: TRBJ2-1; cdr3_aa: ASSFHTGTSDYNEQF
clone_size: NA; v_call: TRBV6-6; j_call: TRBJ2-4; cdr3_aa: ASAGVWATDIQY
clone_size: NA; v_call: TRBV28; j_call: TRBJ1-2; cdr3_aa: ASTSGQNYGYT
clone_size: NA; v_call: TRBV28; j_call: TRBJ2-7; cdr3_aa: ASSSKPGLADF
clone_size: NA; v_call: TRBV27; j_call: TRBJ1-2; cdr3_aa: ASSPTSGTGMGYGYT
clone_size: NA; v_call: TRBV6-1; j_call: TRBJ1-3; cdr3_aa: ASMWSSGNTIY
clone_size: NA; v_call: TRBV27; j_call: TRBJ2-7; cdr3_aa: ASSLSGAGSYEQY
clone_size: NA; v_call: TRBV5-5; j_call: TRBJ1-1; cdr3_aa: ASSPGQGRAEAF
clone_size: NA; v_call: TRBV27; j_call: TRBJ2-7; cdr3_aa: ASSFGGLDEQY
clone_size: once; v_call: TRBV15; j_call: TRBJ2-7; cdr3_aa: ATSSSGGIYEQY
clone_size: NA; v_call: TRBV28; j_call: TRBJ2-7; cdr3_aa: ASSVIGVSYEQY
clone_size: NA; v_call: TRBV7-8; j_call: TRBJ1-1; cdr3_aa: ASSPERAVSTEAF
clone_size: NA; v_call: TRBV18; j_call: TRBJ1-2; cdr3_aa: ASSALTGSAGYT
clone_size: NA; v_call: TRBV19; j_call: TRBJ2-4; cdr3_aa: ASSPGLAGNKNIQY
clone_size: NA; v_call: TRBV6-5; j_call: TRBJ2-1; cdr3_aa: ASSYAGTSGGNEQF
clone_size: few; v_call: TRBV2; j_call: TRBJ1-5; cdr3_aa: ASSTGGINQPQH
clone_size: NA; v_call: TRBV6-1; j_call: TRBJ1-1; cdr3_aa: ASSDSNRYYTEAF
clone_size: NA; v_call: TRBV5-1; j_call: TRBJ1-6; cdr3_aa: ASSLEAGVMDSPLH
clone_size: once; v_call: TRBV5-1; j_call: TRBJ1-4; cdr3_aa: ASSLGQRDEKLF
clone_size: once; v_call: TRBV5-8; j_call: TRBJ1-5; cdr3_aa: ASSLGTQGVGNQPQH
clone_size: NA; v_call: TRBV6-1; j_call: NA; cdr3_aa: ASRDLTGSGDEQY
clone_size: once; v_call: TRBV7-9; j_call: TRBJ2-1; cdr3_aa: AVPGQDSYNEQF
clone_size: NA; v_call: TRBV27; j_call: TRBJ2-7; cdr3_aa: ASSFETGRDEQY
clone_size: NA; v_call: TRBV28; j_call: TRBJ2-2; cdr3_aa: ASSRPIAGDTGELF
clone_size: NA; v_call: TRBV5-1; j_call: TRBJ1-3; cdr3_aa: ASSLRAEGAGNTIY
clone_size: NA; v_call: TRBV19; j_call: TRBJ2-1; cdr3_aa: ASSPPGQTYNEQF
clone_size: NA; v_call: TRBV6-1; j_call: TRBJ1-5; cdr3_aa: ASMRQGSQPQH
clone_size: NA; v_call: TRBV5-1; j_call: TRBJ2-7; cdr3_aa: ASSSGGRNEQY
clone_size: NA; v_call: TRBV19; j_call: TRBJ2-7; cdr3_aa: ASTGGVFHEQY
clone_size: few; v_call: TRBV7-9; j_call: TRBJ1-3; cdr3_aa: ASSLGTDSGNTIY
clone_size: NA; v_call: TRBV5-1; j_call: TRBJ2-7; cdr3_aa: ASSLVSGEGQY
clone_size: once; v_call: TRBV25-1; j_call: TRBJ2-1; cdr3_aa: ASRPSGYNEQF